Detailed here is one TCR beta chain. This record comes from a study of blood T cell repertoires in COVID-19. Study context: The study drew acute and convalescent COVID-19 samples from the United States, Italy and Spain.

Assay used: immunoSEQ multiplex PCR; TCRdb lists only in-frame clones, some missing. The sample includes approximately 340,000 clones, approximately 93% seen only once; the top ten take about 0.83%. Germline V gene lookup returns CDR1 SGHVS and CDR2 FNYEAQ. V shed 4 bases and J 7 bases; nucleotides not matched to a gene: 9. This CDR3 region has 15 residues. The sequencing sample was made of PBMCs or T cells enriched from blood (not recorded which). This rearrangement joins TRBV7-6 to TRBJ2-1; 8 bases align to TRBD2. The clonotype was recovered from a woman aged 35 to 49 who had been exposed to COVID-19. The DNA of the CDR3 is TGTGCCAGCAGCTCCCCCTCGCGGGGGGAGAATGAGCAGTTCTTC. Translated: CASSSPSRGENEQFF.